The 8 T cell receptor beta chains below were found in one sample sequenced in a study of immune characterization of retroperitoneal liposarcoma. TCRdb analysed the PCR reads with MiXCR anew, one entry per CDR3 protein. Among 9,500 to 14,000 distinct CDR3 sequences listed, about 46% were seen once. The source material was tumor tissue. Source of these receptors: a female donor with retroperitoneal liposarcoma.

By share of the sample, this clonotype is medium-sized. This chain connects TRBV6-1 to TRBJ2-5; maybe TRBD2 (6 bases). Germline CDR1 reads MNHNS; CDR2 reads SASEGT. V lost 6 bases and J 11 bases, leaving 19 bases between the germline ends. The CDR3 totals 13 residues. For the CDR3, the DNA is TGTGCCAGCAGCACTTTCCGGGGGAATGAGCAGTACTTC. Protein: CASSTFRGNEQYF.

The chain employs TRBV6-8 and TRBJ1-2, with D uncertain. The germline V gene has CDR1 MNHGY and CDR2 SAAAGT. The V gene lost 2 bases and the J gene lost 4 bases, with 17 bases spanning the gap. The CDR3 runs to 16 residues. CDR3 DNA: TGTGCCAGCAGTTACGACATCGTTCCGAGCGCCTATGGCTACACCTTC. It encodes CASSYDIVPSAYGYTF.

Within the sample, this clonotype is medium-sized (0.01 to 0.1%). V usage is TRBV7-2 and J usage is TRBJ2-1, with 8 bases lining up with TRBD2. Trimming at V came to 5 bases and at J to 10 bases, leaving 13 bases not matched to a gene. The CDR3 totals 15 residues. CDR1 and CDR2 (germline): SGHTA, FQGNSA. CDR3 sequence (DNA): TGTGCCAGCAGCCCCCTACGGGGGGGATCCTACGAGCAGTTCTTC. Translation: CASSPLRGGSYEQFF.

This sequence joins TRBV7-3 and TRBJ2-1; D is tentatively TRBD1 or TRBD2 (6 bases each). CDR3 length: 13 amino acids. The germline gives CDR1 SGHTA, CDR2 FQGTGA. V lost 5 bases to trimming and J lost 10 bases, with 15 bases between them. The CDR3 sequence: CASSTGAGNEQFF. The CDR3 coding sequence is TGTGCCAGCAGCACGGGGGCAGGGAACGAGCAGTTCTTC.

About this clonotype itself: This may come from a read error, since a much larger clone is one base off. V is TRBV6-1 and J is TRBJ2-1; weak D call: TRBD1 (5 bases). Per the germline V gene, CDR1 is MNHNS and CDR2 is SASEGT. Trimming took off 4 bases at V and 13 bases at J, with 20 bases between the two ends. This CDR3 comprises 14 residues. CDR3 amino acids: CASSVSWGQETQFF. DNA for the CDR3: TGTGCCAGCAGTGTTTCATGGGGCCAAGAGACCCAGTTCTTC.

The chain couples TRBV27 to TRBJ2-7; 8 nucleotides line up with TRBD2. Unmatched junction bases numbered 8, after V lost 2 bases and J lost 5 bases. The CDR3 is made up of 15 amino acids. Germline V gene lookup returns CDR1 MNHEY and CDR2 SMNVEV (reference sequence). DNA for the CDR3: TGTGCCAGCAGTTTACGTACCGGGGGGGGCAACGAGCAGTACTTC. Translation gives CASSLRTGGGNEQYF.

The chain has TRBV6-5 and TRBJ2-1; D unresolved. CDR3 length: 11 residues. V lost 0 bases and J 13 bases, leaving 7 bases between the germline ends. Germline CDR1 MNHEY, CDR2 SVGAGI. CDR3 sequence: CASSYSGIQFF. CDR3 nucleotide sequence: TGTGCCAGCAGTTACTCGGGCATTCAGTTCTTC.

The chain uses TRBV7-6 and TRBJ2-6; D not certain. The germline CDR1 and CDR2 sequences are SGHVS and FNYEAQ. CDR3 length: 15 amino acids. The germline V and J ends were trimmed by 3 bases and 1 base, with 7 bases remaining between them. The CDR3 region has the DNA TGTGCCAGCAGCTTTACTGCATCTGGGGCCAACGTCCTGACTTTC. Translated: CASSFTASGANVLTF.